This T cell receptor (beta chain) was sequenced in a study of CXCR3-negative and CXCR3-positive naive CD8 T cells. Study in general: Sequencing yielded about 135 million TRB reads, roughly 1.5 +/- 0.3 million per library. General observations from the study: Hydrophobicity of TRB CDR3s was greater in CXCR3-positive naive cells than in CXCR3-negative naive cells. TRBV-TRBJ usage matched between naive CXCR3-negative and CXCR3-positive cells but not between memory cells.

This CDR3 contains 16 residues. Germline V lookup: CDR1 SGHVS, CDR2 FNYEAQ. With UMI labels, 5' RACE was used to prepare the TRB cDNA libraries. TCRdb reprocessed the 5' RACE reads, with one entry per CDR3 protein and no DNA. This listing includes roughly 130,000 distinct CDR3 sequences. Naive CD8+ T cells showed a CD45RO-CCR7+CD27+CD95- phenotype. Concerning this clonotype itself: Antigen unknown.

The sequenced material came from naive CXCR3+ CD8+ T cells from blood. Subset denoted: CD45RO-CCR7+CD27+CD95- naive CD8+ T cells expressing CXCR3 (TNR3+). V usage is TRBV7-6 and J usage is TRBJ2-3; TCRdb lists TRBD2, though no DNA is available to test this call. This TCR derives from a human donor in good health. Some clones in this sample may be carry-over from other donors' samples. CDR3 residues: CASSLLTSDSTDTQYF.